Listed here are 27 T cell receptor beta chains from one sample, sequenced in a study of CD8 T cells in Susac syndrome. It was with random hexamers that about 0.45 to 1 ug RNA was reverse transcribed. A single record per CDR3 protein comes from TCRdb applying MiXCR to the immunoSEQ multiplex PCR reads. Here the sample spans more than 150,000 distinct CDR3 sequences, 90% to 97% being singletons. The sample taken for sequencing was CD4+ T cells from PBMCs. The receptors were gathered from a human donor with Susac syndrome.

This clonotype has only one observation. The chain joins TRBV29-1 to TRBJ1-1; D not resolved. CDR1 and CDR2 (germline): SQVTM, ANQGSEA. Trimming shortened V by 4 bases and J by 6 bases, and 15 bases separated the two germline ends. This CDR3 spans 13 amino acids. The CDR3 bases are TGCAGCGTTGCTGTGCCAGAAAACGCTGAAGCTTTCTTT. It is translated as CSVAVPENAEAFF.

The chain uses TRBV25-1 and TRBJ2-3; TRBD2 matches 10 bases. The CDR3 loop spans 16 amino acids. V gave up 3 bases and J gave up 2 bases; unmatched junction bases: 5. CDR1 MGHDK and CDR2 SYGVNS come from the germline V gene. CDR3 residues: CASSDRLAGPTDTQYF. The CDR3 DNA follows: TGTGCCAGCAGTGACCGACTAGCGGGCCCCACAGATACGCAGTATTTT.

This rearrangement joins TRBV28 to TRBJ2-7; 7 bases are a match to TRBD2. CDR3 length: 16 residues. After removal of 1 base from V and 3 bases from J, the junction contained 9 bases not matched to a gene. CDR1 is MDHEN and CDR2 is SYDVKM in the germline V gene. The DNA for the CDR3 is TGTGCCAGCAGTTTATCCTTACTAGCGACGGGCTACGAGCAGTACTTC. Its protein product is CASSLSLLATGYEQYF.

This clonotype was observed once. The V and J genes are TRBV7-9 and TRBJ2-2; no definite D call. Germline CDR1 is SEHNR and CDR2 is FQNEAQ (reference sequence). The CDR3 loop spans 12 amino acids. The V and J ends lost 7 bases and 0 bases respectively, with 3 bases between them. The CDR3 DNA follows: TGTGCCAGCAAGGCGAACACCGGGGAGCTGTTTTTT. Protein: CASKANTGELFF.

The CDR3 spells CSVEGSVAGTGELFF. In DNA form, the CDR3 reads TGCAGCGTTGAGGGCAGCGTGGCGGGCACCGGGGAGCTGTTTTTT. J is TRBJ2-2 and V is TRBV29-1; tentative D call: TRBD2 (5 bases). The CDR3 spans 15 residues. Germline V gene sequence: CDR1 SQVTM, CDR2 ANQGSEA. The germline V and J ends were trimmed by 3 bases and 4 bases, with 15 bases remaining between them.

This clonotype was seen just once. J is TRBJ2-1 and V is TRBV20-1; no reliable D call. Trimming stripped 6 bases from V and 14 bases from J, with 17 bases between. Germline CDR1 is DFQATT and CDR2 is SNEGSKA (reference sequence). The CDR3 is 11 residues long. CDR3 sequence (DNA): TGCAGTGCGAAGCGTGGCCTAGGAAAGTTCTTC. This encodes CSAKRGLGKFF.

The chain recombines TRBV20-1 with TRBJ2-7, with 13 bases lining up with TRBD2. This CDR3 spans 12 amino acids. CDR1 and CDR2 from the germline V gene are DFQATT and SNEGSKA (reference sequence). The V segment lost 6 bases and the J segment 5 bases; nucleotides outside the gene matches: 1. CDR3 amino acids: CSAGLAGDEQYF. The CDR3 DNA reads TGCAGTGCAGGACTAGCGGGAGACGAGCAGTACTTC.

The genes are TRBV19 and TRBJ1-2; 9 nucleotides line up with TRBD1. V was pared by 2 bases and J by 8 bases, with 6 bases of the junction left unmatched. Per germline, CDR1 LNHDA and CDR2 SQIVND (reference sequence). The CDR3 has 14 residues. CDR3 residues: CASSIRTGVDGYTF. The CDR3 DNA sequence: TGTGCCAGTAGTATAAGGACAGGGGTTGACGGCTACACCTTC.

J is TRBJ2-5 and V is TRBV7-2; D remains unclear. V lost 2 bases and J 5 bases, leaving 12 bases between the germline ends. Germline V gives CDR1 SGHTA, CDR2 FQGNSA. The CDR3 extends over 14 amino acids. CDR3 DNA sequence: TGTGCCAGCAGCTTACCTCGTAGAATCGAGACCCAGTACTTC. This sequence encodes CASSLPRRIETQYF.

The CDR3 reads CASSPTSSYNEQFF. The CDR3 DNA reads TGTGCCAGTAGCCCGACTAGCTCCTACAATGAGCAGTTCTTC. The V call is TRBV19, the J call TRBJ2-1; D perhaps matches TRBD2 (6 bases). The CDR3 has 14 amino acids. Germline V lookup: CDR1 LNHDA, CDR2 SQIVND (reference sequence). Trimming left V 6 bases short and J 0 bases short, with 9 bases between.

The V call is TRBV9, the J call TRBJ2-1; 8 bases map to TRBD1. There are 15 residues in the CDR3. Germline assignment: CDR1 SGDLS and CDR2 YYNGEE. V shed 0 bases, J shed 6 bases, and the junction held 5 bases outside the gene matches. The CDR3 DNA reads TGTGCCAGCAGCGTAGTGGGTCAGGGGGCCAATGAGCAGTTCTTC. Its translation: CASSVVGQGANEQFF.

The CDR3 coding sequence is TGCAGCGCCGGGCATAGGACAGCAAAAAACATTCAGTACTTC. It encodes CSAGHRTAKNIQYF. The chain carries TRBV29-1 and TRBJ2-4; a weak D match, TRBD1 (6 bases). The germline CDR1 and CDR2 sequences are SQVTM and ANQGSEA. Trimming removed 7 bases at V and 4 bases at J, with 17 bases between. The CDR3 totals 14 residues.

The chain recombines TRBV3-1 with TRBJ2-7, with unresolved D. Germline V lookup: CDR1 LGHDT, CDR2 YNNKEL (reference sequence). V was cut by 0 bases and J by 3 bases, with 3 bases left in between. This CDR3 contains 12 residues. CDR3 residues: CASSQERYEQYF. CDR3 nucleotides: TGTGCCAGCAGCCAAGAACGCTACGAGCAGTACTTC.

The chain is built from TRBV7-2 and TRBJ2-7; the D is unclear. Germline-derived CDR1 and CDR2 are SGHTA and FQGNSA. V lost 1 base to trimming and J lost 0 bases, with 4 bases between them. The CDR3 runs to 13 residues. Here the CDR3 DNA reads TGTGCCAGCAGCTTAGACAGCTCCTACGAGCAGTACGTC. As protein: CASSLDSSYEQYV.

As DNA, the CDR3 is TGTGCCAGCAGCTTAGGACTAGCAGGCGAGACCCAGTACTTC. Residues: CASSLGLAGETQYF. The chain uses TRBV7-8 and TRBJ2-5, with 7 bases aligning to TRBD2. CDR1 is SGHVS and CDR2 is FQNEAQ in the germline V gene. CDR3 length: 14 amino acids. The J segment lost 5 bases and the V segment lost 1 base, leaving 4 bases of the junction unmatched.

J is TRBJ2-5 and V is TRBV25-1, with D hard to call. The germline V and J ends were trimmed by 2 bases and 5 bases, with 9 bases remaining between them. The CDR3 spans 13 residues. Germline assignment: CDR1 MGHDK and CDR2 SYGVNS. This CDR3 is CASSEGGRETQYF. As DNA, the CDR3 is TGTGCCAGCAGTGAAGGTGGACGCGAGACCCAGTACTTC. The full variable domain, rest sourced from reference TRBV25-1 and TRBJ2-5, is EADIYQTPRYLVIGTGKKITLECSQTMGHDKMYWYQQDPGMELHLIHYSYGVNSTEKGDLSSESTVSRIRTEHFPLTLESARPSHTSQYLCASSEGGRETQYFGPGTRLLVL.

The CDR3 coding sequence is TGTGCCAGCAGCTTAGCGACAGGGGTTTGGGAAAAACTGTTTTTT. It translates to CASSLATGVWEKLFF. The J gene is TRBJ1-4, the V gene TRBV7-2, with 8 bases that match TRBD1. The CDR3 has 15 residues. With 0 bases clipped from V and 8 bases from J, the junction kept 5 bases outside the gene matches. CDR1 is SGHTA, CDR2 FQGNSA, per germline.

The gene calls are TRBV11-1 and TRBJ2-1; TRBD1 is a possible D gene (5 bases). Germline V gives CDR1 SGHAT, CDR2 FQDESV (reference sequence). The CDR3 consists of 15 residues. Trimming pared 5 bases from V and 4 bases from J, leaving 15 bases between. The CDR3 here is CASSRQTRQYNEQFF. CDR3 coding DNA: TGTGCCAGCAGCAGACAGACAAGACAATACAATGAGCAGTTCTTC.

This chain joins TRBV4-2 and TRBJ2-7; D is possibly TRBD1 (6 bases). Deletions cut 3 bases from V and 8 bases from J, with 8 bases between. CDR1 and CDR2 from the germline V gene are LGHNA and YNFKEQ. The CDR3 consists of 11 residues. The CDR3 reads CASSQGDKQYF. DNA of the CDR3: TGTGCCAGCAGCCAGGGGGACAAGCAGTACTTC.

The chain uses TRBV6-5 and TRBJ2-7; D is undetermined. In germline, CDR1 is MNHEY, CDR2 SVGAGI. The ends were cut back, 6 bases at V and 0 bases at J, with 9 bases in the middle. This CDR3 spans 13 amino acids. This CDR3 is CASSPTSSYEQYV. In DNA form, the CDR3 reads TGTGCCAGCAGCCCCACGAGCTCCTACGAGCAGTACGTC.

On this clonotype itself: A read error may account for a junction end that differs from germline. The chain is built from TRBV5-1 and TRBJ2-5, with D perhaps assigned TRBD1 or TRBD2 (6 bases each). The CDR3 is made up of 14 amino acids. CDR1 and CDR2 from the germline V gene are SGHRS and YFSETQ. The CDR3 sequence is CASSLGGLQETQYF. The CDR3 DNA sequence: TGTGCCAGCAGCTTAGGGGGGCTCCAAGAGACCCAGTACTTC.

This chain links TRBV7-2 with TRBJ1-1, with no clear D. The germline gives CDR1 SGHTA, CDR2 FQGNSA. V lost 5 bases, J lost 3 bases, and 10 bases lay in between. This CDR3 region has 13 residues. DNA of the CDR3: TGTGCCAGCAGCCCCAGTAGGCACACTGAAGCTTTCTTT. It is translated as CASSPSRHTEAFF.

The chain uses TRBV28 and TRBJ1-5; no clear D. The CDR3 is made up of 15 amino acids. Deletions cut 3 bases from V and 6 bases from J, with 15 bases between. The germline V gene has CDR1 MDHEN and CDR2 SYDVKM. The chain's CDR3 is CASSFRGEVGQPQHF. CDR3 in DNA: TGTGCCAGCAGTTTCCGTGGGGAGGTTGGTCAGCCCCAGCATTTT. The variable domain in full, completed from reference TRBV28 and TRBJ1-5, reads DVKVTQSSRYLVKRTGEKVFLECVQDMDHENMFWYRQDPGLGLRLIYFSYDVKMKEKGDIPEGYSVSREKKERFSLILESASTNQTSMYLCASSFRGEVGQPQHFGDGTRLSIL.

This sequence joins TRBV4-1 and TRBJ2-2, with a weak D call TRBD2 (6 bases). The CDR3 covers 17 residues. Trimming shortened V by 1 base and J by 4 bases, and 16 bases separated the two germline ends. Germline CDR1 is MGHRA and CDR2 is YSYEKL. The CDR3 protein is CASSQGLRGKSTGELFF. The CDR3 DNA reads as TGCGCCAGCAGCCAAGGGCTTCGGGGGAAGAGCACCGGGGAGCTGTTTTTT.

This clonotype occurred a few times. V is TRBV14 and J is TRBJ2-3; D unclear. Between the trimmed V and J ends, which lost 0 bases and 5 bases, there was a span of 6 bases. Germline loops: CDR1 SGHDN, CDR2 FVKESK. The CDR3 covers 13 residues. CDR3 DNA sequence: TGTGCCAGCAGCCAAGATCTGGGAGATACGCAGTATTTT. The encoded protein is CASSQDLGDTQYF.

This clonotype was detected only once. This chain connects TRBV20-1 to TRBJ2-5; 12 bases line up with TRBD2. The junction had 12 bases not matched to a gene; V was cut back by 6 bases and J by 4 bases. The CDR3 has 16 amino acids. Germline V gene sequence: CDR1 DFQATT, CDR2 SNEGSKA (reference sequence). CDR3 nucleotide sequence: TGCAGTGCCCCGACTAGCGGGAGTACCGCGGGAGAGACCCAGTACTTC. It encodes CSAPTSGSTAGETQYF.

The chain carries TRBV29-1 and TRBJ2-7; TRBD1 is a possible D gene (5 bases). CDR1 and CDR2 from the germline V gene are SQVTM and ANQGSEA. Trimming removed 4 bases at V and 7 bases at J, with 11 bases between. The CDR3 is 11 residues long. DNA for the CDR3: TGCAGCGTTGGGGGCCCGAGAGAGCAGTACTTC. Its protein product is CSVGGPREQYF.